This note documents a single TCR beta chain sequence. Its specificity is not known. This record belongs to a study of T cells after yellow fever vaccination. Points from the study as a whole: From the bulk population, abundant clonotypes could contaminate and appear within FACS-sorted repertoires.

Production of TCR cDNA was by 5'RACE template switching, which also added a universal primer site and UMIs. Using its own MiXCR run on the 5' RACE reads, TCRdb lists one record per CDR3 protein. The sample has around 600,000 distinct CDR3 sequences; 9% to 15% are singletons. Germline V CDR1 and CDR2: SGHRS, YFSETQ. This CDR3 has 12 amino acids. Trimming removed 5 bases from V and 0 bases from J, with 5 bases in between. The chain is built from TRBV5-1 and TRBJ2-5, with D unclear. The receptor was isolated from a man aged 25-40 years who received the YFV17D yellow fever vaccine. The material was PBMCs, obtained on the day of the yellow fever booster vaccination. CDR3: CASRPDQETQYF. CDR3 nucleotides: TGCGCCAGCAGGCCGGACCAAGAGACCCAGTACTTC.